Detailed here is one T cell receptor beta chain. Each CDR3 protein gets one entry after TCRdb re-called the 5' RACE reads with MiXCR. Seen here are about 340,000 distinct CDR3 sequences, 20% to 25% observed once, and the top ten hold under 25%. These data are taken from a study of T-cell memory formation after mild COVID-19. Study details: TCR clusters showed largely donor specificity.

This CDR3 spans 15 amino acids. Germline V gene sequence: CDR1 SGHDT, CDR2 YYEEEE. Deletions cut 1 base from V and 7 bases from J, with 14 bases between. This TCR was sampled from a man aged 18 to 29 who had mild COVID-19 (a few samples of this study predate the infection). Cell type and time point are not known. The source material was PBMCs or a T cell subset sorted from them (not recorded which). The rearrangement links TRBV5-6 to TRBJ2-2, with D tentatively TRBD1 (5 bases). The CDR3, as DNA: TGTGCCAGCAGCTTGCGTGGACACCTTGTCGGGGAGCTGTTTTTT. Residues: CASSLRGHLVGELFF.